This is a list of T cell receptor beta chains from one sample in a study of cytomegalovirus exposure and HLA in healthy donors. The data were produced by immunoSEQ multiplex PCR, yet TCRdb's version contains in-frame clones alone and is incomplete. The sample records roughly 54,000 clones, 70% to 85% being singletons. What was sequenced was PBMCs. These receptors originate from a man aged 50-59 years in good health and CMV-seronegative. Each CDR3 is given without its conserved first and last residue.

cdr3_aa	v_call	j_call
ASSGPSPGRTDYEQY	TRBV11-1	TRBJ2-7
ASSQVRTGVIETQY	TRBV4-2	TRBJ2-5
ASSGLAPGKTQY	TRBV10-1	TRBJ2-5
ASSLASTNEKLF	TRBV5-5	TRBJ1-4
ASSHQLRDSNQETQY	TRBV28	TRBJ2-5
ASSPSRWGEETQY	TRBV19	TRBJ2-5
ATSPVRDSPYEQY	TRBV15	TRBJ2-7
ASSTAGGGVFTDTQY	TRBV27	TRBJ2-3
ASSTGLSYEQY	TRBV7-6	TRBJ2-7
ASGDTPDRDTQY	TRBV5-8	TRBJ2-3
ASSPTPPRTGSPLH	TRBV5-8	TRBJ1-6
ASSWSGQGNYGYT	TRBV5-4	TRBJ1-2
ASSAGTGSNQPQH	TRBV5-1	TRBJ1-5
ASSTGTAQDEQY	TRBV6-1	TRBJ2-7
ASSKSIAGGRETQY	TRBV19	TRBJ2-5
ASSRGLTNYGYT	TRBV2	TRBJ1-2
ASSFGEYNSPLH	TRBV5-5	TRBJ1-6
ASSWDRGLTGELF	TRBV7-9	TRBJ2-2
ASSSLEGTDTQY	TRBV5-1	TRBJ2-3
ASPLKGAPYNEQF	TRBV7-3	TRBJ2-1
SVEDSAGQGFNEQF	TRBV29-1	TRBJ2-1
ASSSTDKYEQY	TRBV27	TRBJ2-7
ASSTLQAMGLGQY	TRBV6-6	TRBJ2-7
ASSVSYGYT	TRBV6-1	TRBJ1-2
SSSFSNTEAF	TRBV7-9	TRBJ1-1
ASSLAGGAYEQY	TRBV7-2	TRBJ2-7
ASSPKGGQGLNSYEQY	TRBV18	TRBJ2-7
AYPAGSSYNEQF	TRBV2	TRBJ2-1
ASSFGSRPDTQY	TRBV11-3	TRBJ2-3
ASSYEAMNTEAF	TRBV6-6	TRBJ1-1
ASSLTGGGTDTQY	TRBV7-2	TRBJ2-3
ASGGFPNTEAF	TRBV7-9	TRBJ1-1
ASSSRAGGEQY	TRBV11-2	TRBJ2-7
ASSPGDRRNYGYT	TRBV9	TRBJ1-2
ASSLWGVNTGELF	TRBV5-6	TRBJ2-2
ASSLVGGGTDTQY	TRBV7-6	TRBJ2-3